This T cell receptor beta chain is drawn from a study of shared clonotypes between healthy human individuals. Across the whole study: Per donor, CD8 memory used one plate, CD8 naive used two, CD4 memory used three and CD4 naive used three. Findings of the study overall: Approximately 4.9% of naive CD4 clonotypes were shared across a few donors. Larger estimated richness was generally seen in naive subsets than in memory subsets.

Turning to this clone: Its antigen is unidentified.

Assay: immunoSEQ multiplex PCR; the TCRdb copy retains only in-frame clones and omits some. The table lists under 1,100,000 clones, roughly 80% of them singletons. The CDR3 is made up of 13 amino acids. With 4 bases removed from V and 6 bases from J, the gap between germline ends came to 9 bases. In germline, CDR1 is SGHTA, CDR2 FQGNSA. The chain couples TRBV7-2 to TRBJ2-2; D is ambiguous. This TCR came from a man between 18 and 35 years old in good health. The sequencing sample was made of memory CD4+ T cells sorted from blood. Indicated subset: CD45RA-negative fraction. The chain's CDR3 is CASSWGNAGELFF. For the CDR3, the DNA is TGTGCCAGCAGCTGGGGAAACGCCGGGGAGCTGTTTTTT.